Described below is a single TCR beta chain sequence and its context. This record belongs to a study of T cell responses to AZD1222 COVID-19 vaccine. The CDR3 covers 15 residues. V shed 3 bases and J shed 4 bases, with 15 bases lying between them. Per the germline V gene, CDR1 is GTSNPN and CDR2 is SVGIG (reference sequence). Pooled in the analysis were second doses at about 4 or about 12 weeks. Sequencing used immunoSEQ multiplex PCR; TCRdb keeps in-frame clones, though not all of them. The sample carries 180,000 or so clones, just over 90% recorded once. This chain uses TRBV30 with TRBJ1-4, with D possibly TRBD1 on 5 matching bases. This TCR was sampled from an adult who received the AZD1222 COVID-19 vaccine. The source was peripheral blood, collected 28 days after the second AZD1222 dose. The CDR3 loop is CAWSDAPGRNEKLFF. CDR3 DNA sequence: TGTGCCTGGAGCGACGCTCCGGGGCGTAATGAAAAACTGTTTTTT.